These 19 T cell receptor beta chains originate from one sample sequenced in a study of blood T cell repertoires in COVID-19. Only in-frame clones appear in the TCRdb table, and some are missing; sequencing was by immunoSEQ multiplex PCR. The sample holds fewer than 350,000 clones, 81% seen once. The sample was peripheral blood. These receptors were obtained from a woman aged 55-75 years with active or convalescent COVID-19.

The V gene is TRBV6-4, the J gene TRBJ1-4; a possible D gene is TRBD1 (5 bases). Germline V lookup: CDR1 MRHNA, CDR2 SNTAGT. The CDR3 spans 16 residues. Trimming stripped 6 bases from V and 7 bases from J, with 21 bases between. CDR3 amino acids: CASSRSSQPGGEKLFF. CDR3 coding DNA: TGTGCCAGCAGCCGGAGCAGCCAACCCGGGGGTGAAAAACTGTTTTTT.

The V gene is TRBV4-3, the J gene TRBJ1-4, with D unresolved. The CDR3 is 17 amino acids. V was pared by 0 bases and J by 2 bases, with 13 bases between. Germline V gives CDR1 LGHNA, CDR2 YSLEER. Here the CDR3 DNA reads TGCGCCAGCAGCCAAGAGTGGCGGGGAGGGACTAATGAAAAACTGTTTTTT. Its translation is CASSQEWRGGTNEKLFF.

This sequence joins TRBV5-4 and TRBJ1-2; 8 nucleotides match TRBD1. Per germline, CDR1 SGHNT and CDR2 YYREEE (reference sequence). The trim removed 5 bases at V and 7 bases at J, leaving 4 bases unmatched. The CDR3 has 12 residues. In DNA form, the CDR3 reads TGTGCCAGCAGAGGACAGGGTGGTGGCTACACCTTC. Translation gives CASRGQGGGYTF.

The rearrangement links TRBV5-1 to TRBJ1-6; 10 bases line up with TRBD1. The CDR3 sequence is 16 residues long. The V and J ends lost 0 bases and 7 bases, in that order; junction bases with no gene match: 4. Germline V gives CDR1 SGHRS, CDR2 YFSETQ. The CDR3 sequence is CASSLGAGQGNSPLHF. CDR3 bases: TGCGCCAGCAGCTTGGGAGCGGGACAGGGGAATTCACCCCTCCACTTT.

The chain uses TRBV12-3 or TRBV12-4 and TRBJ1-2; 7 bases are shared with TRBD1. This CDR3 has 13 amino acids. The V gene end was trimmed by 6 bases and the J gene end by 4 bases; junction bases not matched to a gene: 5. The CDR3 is CASRGDSPYGYTF. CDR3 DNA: TGTGCCAGCAGGGGGGACAGTCCCTATGGCTACACCTTC.

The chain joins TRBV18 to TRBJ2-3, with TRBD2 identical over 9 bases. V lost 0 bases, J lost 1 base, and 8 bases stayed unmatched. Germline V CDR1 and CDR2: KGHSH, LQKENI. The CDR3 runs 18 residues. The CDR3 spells CASSPPVGGGDGTDTQYF. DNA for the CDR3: TGTGCCAGCTCACCACCGGTAGGCGGGGGGGATGGCACAGATACGCAGTATTTT. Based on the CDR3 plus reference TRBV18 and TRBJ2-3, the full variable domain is NAGVMQNPRHLVRRRGQEARLRCSPMKGHSHVYWYRQLPEEGLKFMVYLQKENIIDESGMPKERFSAEFPKEGPSILRIQQVVRGDSAAYFCASSPPVGGGDGTDTQYFGPGTRLTVL.

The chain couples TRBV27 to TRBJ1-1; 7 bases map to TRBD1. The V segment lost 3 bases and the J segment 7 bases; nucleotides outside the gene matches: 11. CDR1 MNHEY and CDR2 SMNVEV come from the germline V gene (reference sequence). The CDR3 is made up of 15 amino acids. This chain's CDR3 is CASSFGTTGKNEAFF. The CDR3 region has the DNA TGTGCCAGCAGTTTTGGTACGACAGGGAAGAATGAAGCTTTCTTT.

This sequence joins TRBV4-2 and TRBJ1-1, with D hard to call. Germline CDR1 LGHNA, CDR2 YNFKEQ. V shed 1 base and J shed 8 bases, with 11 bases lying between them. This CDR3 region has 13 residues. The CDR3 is CASSQGAAQEAFF. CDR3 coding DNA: TGTGCCAGCAGCCAAGGGGCCGCCCAAGAAGCTTTCTTT.

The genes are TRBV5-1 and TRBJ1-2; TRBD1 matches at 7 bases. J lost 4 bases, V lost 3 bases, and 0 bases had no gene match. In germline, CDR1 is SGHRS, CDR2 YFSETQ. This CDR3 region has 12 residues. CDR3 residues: CASSWDSYGYTF. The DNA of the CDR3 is TGCGCCAGCAGCTGGGACAGCTATGGCTACACCTTC.

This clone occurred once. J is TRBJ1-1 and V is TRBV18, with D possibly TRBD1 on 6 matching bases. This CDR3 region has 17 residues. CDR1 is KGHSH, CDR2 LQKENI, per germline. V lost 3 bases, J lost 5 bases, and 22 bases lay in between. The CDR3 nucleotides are TGTGCCAGCTCACCCGAGTTAGGGGGAAGAGAGGGGACTGAAGCTTTCTTT. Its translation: CASSPELGGREGTEAFF.

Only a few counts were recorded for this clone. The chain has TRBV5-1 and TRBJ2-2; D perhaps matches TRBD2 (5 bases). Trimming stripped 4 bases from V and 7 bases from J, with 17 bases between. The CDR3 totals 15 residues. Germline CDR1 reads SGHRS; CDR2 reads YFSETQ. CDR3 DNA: TGCGCCAGCAGCCCTGACCGGGGATCGAACGGGGAGCTGTTTTTT. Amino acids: CASSPDRGSNGELFF.

The CDR3 nucleotides are TGTGCCAGCAGCCAAGGATCTCTAGCTGACTACAATGAGCAGTTCTTC. Its translation is CASSQGSLADYNEQFF. The chain recombines TRBV3-1 (or the pseudogene TRBV3-2) with TRBJ2-1; a weak D match, TRBD2 (5 bases). CDR1 and CDR2 from the germline V gene are LGHDT and YNNKEL (reference sequence). V was pared by 1 base and J by 3 bases, with 13 bases between. The CDR3 has 16 amino acids.

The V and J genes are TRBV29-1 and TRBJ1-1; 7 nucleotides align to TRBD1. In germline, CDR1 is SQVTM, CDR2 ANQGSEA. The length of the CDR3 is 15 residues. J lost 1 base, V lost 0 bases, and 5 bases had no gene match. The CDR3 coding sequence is TGCAGCGTTGAAGACCCGGGACAGAAGAACACTGAAGCTTTCTTT. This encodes CSVEDPGQKNTEAFF.

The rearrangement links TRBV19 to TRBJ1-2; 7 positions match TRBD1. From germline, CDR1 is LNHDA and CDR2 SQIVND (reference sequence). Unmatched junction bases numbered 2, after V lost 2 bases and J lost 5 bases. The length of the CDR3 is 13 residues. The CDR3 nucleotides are TGTGCCAGTAGTATAACGGGACAGTATGGCTACACCTTC. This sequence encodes CASSITGQYGYTF.

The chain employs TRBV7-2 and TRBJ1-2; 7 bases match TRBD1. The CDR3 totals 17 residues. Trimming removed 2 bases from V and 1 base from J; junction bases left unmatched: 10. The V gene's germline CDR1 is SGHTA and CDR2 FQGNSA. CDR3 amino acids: CASSLLDTGAVNYGYTF. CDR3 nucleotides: TGTGCCAGCAGCTTACTTGACACAGGGGCGGTTAACTATGGCTACACCTTC.

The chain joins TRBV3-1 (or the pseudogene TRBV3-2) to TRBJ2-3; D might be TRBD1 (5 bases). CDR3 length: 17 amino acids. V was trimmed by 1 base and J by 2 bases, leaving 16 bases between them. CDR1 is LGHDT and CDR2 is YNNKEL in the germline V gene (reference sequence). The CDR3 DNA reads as TGTGCCAGCAGCCAAGTACTAACAGGTCCAGTCACAGATACGCAGTATTTT. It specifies CASSQVLTGPVTDTQYF.

CDR3 loop: CASSLAAVSSYEQYF. The CDR3, as DNA: TGTGCCAGCAGTTTGGCGGCAGTTAGCTCCTACGAGCAGTACTTC. V is TRBV27 and J is TRBJ2-7; D is ambiguous. The CDR3 loop spans 15 amino acids. The ends were cut back, 3 bases at V and 0 bases at J, with 12 bases in the middle. Germline V CDR1 and CDR2: MNHEY, SMNVEV (reference sequence).

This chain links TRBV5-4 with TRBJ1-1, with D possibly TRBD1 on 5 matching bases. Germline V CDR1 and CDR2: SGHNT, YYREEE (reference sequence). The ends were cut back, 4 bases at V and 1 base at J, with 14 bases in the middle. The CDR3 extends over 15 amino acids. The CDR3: CASSTPGGKNTEAFF. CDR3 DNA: TGTGCCAGCAGCACACCCGGGGGTAAGAACACTGAAGCTTTCTTT.

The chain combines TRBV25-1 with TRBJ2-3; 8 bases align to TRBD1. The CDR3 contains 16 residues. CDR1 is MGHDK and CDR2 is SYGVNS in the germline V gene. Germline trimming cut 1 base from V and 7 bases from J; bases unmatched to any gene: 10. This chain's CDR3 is CASSESGGRGLNTQYF. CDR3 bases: TGTGCCAGCAGTGAATCAGGGGGCCGGGGATTAAATACGCAGTATTTT.